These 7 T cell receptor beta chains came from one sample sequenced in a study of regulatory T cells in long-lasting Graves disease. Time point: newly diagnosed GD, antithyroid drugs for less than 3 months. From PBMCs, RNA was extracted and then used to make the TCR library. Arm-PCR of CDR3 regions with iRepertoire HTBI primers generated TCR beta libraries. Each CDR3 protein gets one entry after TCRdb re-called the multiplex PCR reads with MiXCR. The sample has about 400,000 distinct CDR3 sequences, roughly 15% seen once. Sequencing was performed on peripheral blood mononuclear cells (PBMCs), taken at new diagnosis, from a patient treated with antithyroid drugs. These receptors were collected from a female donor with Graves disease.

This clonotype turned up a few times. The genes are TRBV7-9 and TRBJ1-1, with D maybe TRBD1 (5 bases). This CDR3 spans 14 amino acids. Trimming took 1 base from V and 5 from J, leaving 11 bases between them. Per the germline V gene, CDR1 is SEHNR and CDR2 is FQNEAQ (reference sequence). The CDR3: CASSLDTRGTEAFF. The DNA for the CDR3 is TGTGCCAGCAGCTTAGACACCCGGGGGACTGAAGCTTTCTTT.

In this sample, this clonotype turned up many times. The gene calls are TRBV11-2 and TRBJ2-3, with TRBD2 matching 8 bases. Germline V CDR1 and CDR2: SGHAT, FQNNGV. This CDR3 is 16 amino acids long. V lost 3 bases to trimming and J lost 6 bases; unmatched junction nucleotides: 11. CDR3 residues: CASSFGSGRGTDTQYF. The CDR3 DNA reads TGTGCCAGCAGCTTCGGGAGCGGGAGAGGGACGGATACGCAGTATTTT.

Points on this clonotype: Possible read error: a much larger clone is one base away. Here the CDR3 DNA reads TGTGCCAGCAGCTATGAACTAGCGGGGAGCACAGATACGCAGTGTTTT. As protein: CASSYELAGSTDTQCF. The chain joins TRBV11-2 to TRBJ2-3; 10 bases map to TRBD2. Germline assignment: CDR1 SGHAT and CDR2 FQNNGV. The CDR3 consists of 16 residues.

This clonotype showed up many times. CDR3 sequence reads: CASSPLLYPYNEQFF. CDR3 DNA sequence: TGTGCCAGCAGCCCTCTACTTTATCCCTACAATGAGCAGTTCTTC. This chain links TRBV6-2 or TRBV6-3 with TRBJ2-1; no clear D. The ends were cut back, 6 bases at V and 2 bases at J, with 14 bases in the middle. CDR1 is MNHEY and CDR2 is SVGEGT in the germline V gene. The CDR3 has 15 residues.

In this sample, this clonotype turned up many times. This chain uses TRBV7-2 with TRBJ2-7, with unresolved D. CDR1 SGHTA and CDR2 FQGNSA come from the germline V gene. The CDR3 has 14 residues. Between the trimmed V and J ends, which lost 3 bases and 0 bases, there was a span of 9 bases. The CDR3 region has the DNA TGTGCCAGCAGCTTCGTCAGCAACTCCTACGAGCAGTACTTC. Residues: CASSFVSNSYEQYF.

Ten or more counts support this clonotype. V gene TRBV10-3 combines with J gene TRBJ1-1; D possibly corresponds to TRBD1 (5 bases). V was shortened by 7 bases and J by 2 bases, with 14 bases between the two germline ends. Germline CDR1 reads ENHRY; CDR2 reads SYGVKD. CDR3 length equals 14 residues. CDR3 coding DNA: TGTGCCATCACTCCGCGGGGCGACAACACTGAAGCTTTCTTT. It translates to CAITPRGDNTEAFF.

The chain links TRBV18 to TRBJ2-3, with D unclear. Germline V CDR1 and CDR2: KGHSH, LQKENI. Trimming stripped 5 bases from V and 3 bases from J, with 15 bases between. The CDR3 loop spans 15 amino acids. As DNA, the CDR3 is TGTGCCAGCTCAGCCACACCCAGACCGACAGATACGCAGTATTTT. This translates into CASSATPRPTDTQYF.